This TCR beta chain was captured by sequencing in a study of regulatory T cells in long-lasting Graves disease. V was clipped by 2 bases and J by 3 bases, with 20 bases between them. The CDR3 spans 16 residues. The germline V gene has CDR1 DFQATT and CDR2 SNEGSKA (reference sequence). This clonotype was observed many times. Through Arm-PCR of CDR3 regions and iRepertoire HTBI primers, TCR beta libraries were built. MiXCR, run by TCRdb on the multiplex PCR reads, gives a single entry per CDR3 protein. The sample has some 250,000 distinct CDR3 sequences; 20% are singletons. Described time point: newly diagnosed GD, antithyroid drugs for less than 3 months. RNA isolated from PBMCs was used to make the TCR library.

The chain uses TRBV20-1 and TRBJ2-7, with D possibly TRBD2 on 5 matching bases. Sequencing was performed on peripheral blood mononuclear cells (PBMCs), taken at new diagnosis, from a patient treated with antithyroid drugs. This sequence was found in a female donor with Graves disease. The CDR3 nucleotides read TGCAGTGCTAGAATGCCGGGGTCCAGCTCGGGCTACGAGCAGTACTTC. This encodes CSARMPGSSSGYEQYF.